This T cell receptor beta chain was sequenced in a study of blood T cell repertoires in COVID-19. Ages ranged from roughly 18 to 100 years, with residence in under 25 US areas. Membership in each cohort depended on participant-reported clinical history. TCRdb's copy holds only in-frame clones and misses some; the assay was immunoSEQ multiplex PCR. The sample has over 200,000 clones, more than 75% seen once. The sequencing input was PBMCs or T cells enriched from blood (not recorded which). The receptor was isolated from a man aged 18-30 years who had recovered from COVID-19.

CDR3 amino acids: CASSQMLGGTEAFF. Here the CDR3 DNA reads TGTGCCAGCAGCCAAATGTTAGGGGGAACTGAAGCTTTCTTT. The V gene is TRBV4-2, the J gene TRBJ1-1, with a possible D match to TRBD1 (6 bases). The CDR3 has 14 amino acids. V dropped 2 bases and J dropped 5 bases, with 12 bases sitting between them. From germline, CDR1 is LGHNA and CDR2 YNFKEQ.